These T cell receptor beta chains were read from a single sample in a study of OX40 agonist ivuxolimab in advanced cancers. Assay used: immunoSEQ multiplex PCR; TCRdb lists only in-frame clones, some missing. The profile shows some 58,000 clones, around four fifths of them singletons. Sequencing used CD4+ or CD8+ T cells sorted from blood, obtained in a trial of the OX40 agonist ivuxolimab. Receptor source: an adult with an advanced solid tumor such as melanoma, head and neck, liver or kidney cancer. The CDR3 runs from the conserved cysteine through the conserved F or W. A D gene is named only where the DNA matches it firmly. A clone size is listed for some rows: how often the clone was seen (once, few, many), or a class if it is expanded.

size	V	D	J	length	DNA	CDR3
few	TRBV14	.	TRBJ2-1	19	TGTGCCAGCAGCCAAGAATGGGGGAAGACAGGAAGCGTATACAATGAGCAGTTCTTC	CASSQEWGKTGSVYNEQFF
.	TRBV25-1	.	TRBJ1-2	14	TGTGCCAGCAGTCCGGGGAACTTTTATAATGGCTACACCTTC	CASSPGNFYNGYTF
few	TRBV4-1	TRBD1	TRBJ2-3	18	TGCGCCAGCAGCCCTCTTGTGACGGGACAGGGGCGCACAGATACGCAGTATTTT	CASSPLVTGQGRTDTQYF
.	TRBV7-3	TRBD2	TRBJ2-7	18	TGTGCCAGCAGCTCCGGACTAGCGGGAGGGCCGGGGTCCTACGAGCAGTACTTC	CASSSGLAGGPGSYEQYF
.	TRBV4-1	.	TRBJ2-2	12	TGCGCCAGCAGCCGAACCTCCGGGGAGCTGTTTTTT	CASSRTSGELFF
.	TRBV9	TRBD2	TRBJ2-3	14	TGTGCCAGCAGCGAGGGACTAGCAACAGATACGCAGTATTTT	CASSEGLATDTQYF
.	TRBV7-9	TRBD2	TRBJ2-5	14	TGTGCCAGCCTCCCAGCGGGAGTAAGGGAGACCCAGTACTTC	CASLPAGVRETQYF
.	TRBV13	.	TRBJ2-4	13	TGTGCCAGCAGCCCCCAAGGCAAAAACATTCAGTACTTC	CASSPQGKNIQYF
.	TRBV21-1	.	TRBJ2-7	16	TGTGCCAGCAGCAAATCGGTGGTACTAATTACCTACGAGCAGTACTTC	CASSKSVVLITYEQYF
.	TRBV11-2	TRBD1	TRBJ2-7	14	TGTGCCAGCAGCCCCGGGACAGGGCTTTACGAGCAGTACTTC	CASSPGTGLYEQYF
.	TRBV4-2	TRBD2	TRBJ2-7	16	TGTGCCAGCAGCCAAGATAGGCTAGCGGGAGCGGCCGAGCAGTACTTC	CASSQDRLAGAAEQYF
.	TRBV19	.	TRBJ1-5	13	TGTGCCAGTCAAGACAGGCCGGGTCAGCCCCAGCATTTT	CASQDRPGQPQHF
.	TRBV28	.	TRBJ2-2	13	TGTGCCAGCAGTTTGCCGAACACCGGGGAGCTGTTTTTT	CASSLPNTGELFF
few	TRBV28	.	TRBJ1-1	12	TGTGCCACCGGAAACCGGGCCGCTGAAGCTTTCTTT	CATGNRAAEAFF
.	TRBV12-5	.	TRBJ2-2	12	TGTGCGACAGCAAGAGGCACCGGGGAGCTGTTTTTT	CATARGTGELFF
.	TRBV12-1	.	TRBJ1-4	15	TGTGCCAGCAGCTTTCCTATTCCCGACGGTGAAAAACTGTTTTTT	CASSFPIPDGEKLFF
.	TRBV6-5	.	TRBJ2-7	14	TGTGCCAGCAGCCTCCTCCAAGCGCCCTACGAGCAGTACTTC	CASSLLQAPYEQYF
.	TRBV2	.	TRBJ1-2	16	TGTGCCAGCAGAACTAGGGACGACCCACTTAACTATGGCTACACCTTC	CASRTRDDPLNYGYTF
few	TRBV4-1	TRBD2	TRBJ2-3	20	TGCGCCAGCAGCCAGCGGCGCTTGTGGGGACTAGAAGGAGCCACAGATACGCAGTATTTT	CASSQRRLWGLEGATDTQYF
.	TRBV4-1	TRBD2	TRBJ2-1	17	TGCGCCAGCAGCCAGATTGCCGGGACTAGCGGAGCGGTTGAGCAGTTCTTC	CASSQIAGTSGAVEQFF